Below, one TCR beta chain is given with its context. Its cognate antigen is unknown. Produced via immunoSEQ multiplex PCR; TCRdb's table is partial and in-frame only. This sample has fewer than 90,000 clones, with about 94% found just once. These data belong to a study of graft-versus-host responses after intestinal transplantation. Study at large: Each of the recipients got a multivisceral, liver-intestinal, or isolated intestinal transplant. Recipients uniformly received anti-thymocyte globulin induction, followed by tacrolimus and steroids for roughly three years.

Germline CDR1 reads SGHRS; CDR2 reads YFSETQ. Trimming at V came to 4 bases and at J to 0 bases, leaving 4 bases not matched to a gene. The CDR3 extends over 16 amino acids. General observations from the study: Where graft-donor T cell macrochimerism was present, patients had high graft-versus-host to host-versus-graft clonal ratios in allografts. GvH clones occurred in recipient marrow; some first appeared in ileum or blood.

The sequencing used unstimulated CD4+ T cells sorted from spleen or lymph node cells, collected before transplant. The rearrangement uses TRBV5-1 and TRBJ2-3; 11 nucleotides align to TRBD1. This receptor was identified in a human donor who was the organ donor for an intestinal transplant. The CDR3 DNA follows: TGCGCCAGCAGCCCCGGACAGGGGGCAAGCACAGATACGCAGTATTTT. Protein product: CASSPGQGASTDTQYF.